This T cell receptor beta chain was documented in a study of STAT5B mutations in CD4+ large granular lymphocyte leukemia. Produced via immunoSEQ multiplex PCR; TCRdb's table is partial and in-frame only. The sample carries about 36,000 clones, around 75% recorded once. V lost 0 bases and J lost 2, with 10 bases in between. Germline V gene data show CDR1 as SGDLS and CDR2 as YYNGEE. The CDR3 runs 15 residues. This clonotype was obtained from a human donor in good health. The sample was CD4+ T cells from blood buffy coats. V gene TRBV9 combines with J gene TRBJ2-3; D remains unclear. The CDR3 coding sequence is TGTGCCAGCAGCGTAGATCGTGGCTACACAGATACGCAGTATTTT. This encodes CASSVDRGYTDTQYF.